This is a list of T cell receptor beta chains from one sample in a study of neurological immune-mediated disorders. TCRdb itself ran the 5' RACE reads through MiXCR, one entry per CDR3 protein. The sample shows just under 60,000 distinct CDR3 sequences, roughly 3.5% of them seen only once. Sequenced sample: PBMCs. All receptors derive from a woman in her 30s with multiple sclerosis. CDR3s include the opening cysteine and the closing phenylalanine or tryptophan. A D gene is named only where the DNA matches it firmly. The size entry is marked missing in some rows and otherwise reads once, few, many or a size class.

cdr3_aa: CASSFQRGSSYEQYF
cdr3_nt: TGTGCCAGCAGTTTTCAGCGGGGGTCCTCCTACGAGCAGTACTTC
v_call: TRBV12-3/TRBV12-4
d_call: TRBD2
j_call: TRBJ2-7
clone_size: NA

cdr3_aa: CASSLAWTVNTGELFF
cdr3_nt: TGCGCCAGCAGCTTGGCCTGGACAGTGAACACCGGGGAGCTGTTTTTT
v_call: TRBV5-1
d_call: NA
j_call: TRBJ2-2
clone_size: many

cdr3_aa: CASSLRTLSYGYTF
cdr3_nt: TGTGCCAGCAGCTTGAGGACCCTTAGCTATGGCTACACCTTC
v_call: TRBV5-6
d_call: NA
j_call: TRBJ1-2
clone_size: many

cdr3_aa: CATSRDLSVQETQYF
cdr3_nt: TGTGCCACCAGCAGAGATCTGTCGGTCCAAGAGACCCAGTACTTC
v_call: TRBV15
d_call: NA
j_call: TRBJ2-5
clone_size: many

cdr3_aa: CSAARGSGDQPQHF
cdr3_nt: TGCAGTGCTGCCCGGGGATCTGGAGATCAGCCCCAGCATTTT
v_call: TRBV20-1
d_call: NA
j_call: TRBJ1-5
clone_size: few

cdr3_aa: CAISDPLGIPTEAFF
cdr3_nt: TGTGCCATCAGTGACCCCCTGGGGATTCCTACTGAAGCTTTCTTT
v_call: TRBV10-3
d_call: NA
j_call: TRBJ1-1
clone_size: many

cdr3_aa: CARTQGPGLRF
cdr3_nt: TGTGCCAGGACCCAGGGGCCAGGGTTGAGATTC
v_call: TRBV2
d_call: NA
j_call: TRBJ1-2
clone_size: many

cdr3_aa: CASSQGGQGSYEQFF
cdr3_nt: TGCGCCAGCAGCCAAGGGGGACAGGGGAGCTATGAGCAGTTCTTC
v_call: TRBV4-1
d_call: TRBD1
j_call: TRBJ2-1
clone_size: many

cdr3_aa: CASSLGQREANNEQFF
cdr3_nt: TGTGCCAGCAGTTTGGGGCAGCGGGAGGCTAACAATGAGCAGTTCTTC
v_call: TRBV12-3/TRBV12-4
d_call: TRBD2
j_call: TRBJ2-1
clone_size: many

cdr3_aa: CASSRVLTGVLDGYTF
cdr3_nt: TGTGCCAGCAGCCGTGTGTTGACAGGGGTTTTGGACGGCTACACCTTC
v_call: TRBV5-5
d_call: TRBD1
j_call: TRBJ1-2
clone_size: many

cdr3_aa: CASTGEIGQNTGELFF
cdr3_nt: TGTGCCAGCACTGGGGAGATCGGCCAGAACACCGGGGAGCTGTTTTTT
v_call: TRBV3-1
d_call: NA
j_call: TRBJ2-2
clone_size: many

cdr3_aa: CSVQRGETQYF
cdr3_nt: TGCAGCGTCCAAAGGGGGGAGACCCAGTACTTC
v_call: TRBV29-1
d_call: NA
j_call: TRBJ2-5
clone_size: many

cdr3_aa: CASSLEGSTGELFF
cdr3_nt: TGCGCCAGCAGCTTGGAGGGTAGCACCGGGGAGCTGTTTTTT
v_call: TRBV5-1
d_call: NA
j_call: TRBJ2-2
clone_size: many

cdr3_aa: CSARAGQPYEQYF
cdr3_nt: TGCAGTGCTAGAGCTGGACAGCCTTACGAGCAGTACTTC
v_call: TRBV20-1
d_call: NA
j_call: TRBJ2-7
clone_size: many

cdr3_aa: CSARDLERDVTGELFF
cdr3_nt: TGCAGTGCTAGAGATTTGGAGCGGGATGTCACCGGGGAGCTGTTTTTT
v_call: TRBV20-1
d_call: TRBD2
j_call: TRBJ2-2
clone_size: many

cdr3_aa: CASSFGGSSHEQYF
cdr3_nt: TGTGCCAGCAGCTTTGGCGGGAGTTCCCACGAGCAGTACTTC
v_call: TRBV7-8
d_call: TRBD2
j_call: TRBJ2-7
clone_size: many

cdr3_aa: CSVHSPWGNTEAFF
cdr3_nt: TGCAGCGTTCATTCTCCCTGGGGGAACACTGAAGCTTTCTTT
v_call: TRBV29-1
d_call: NA
j_call: TRBJ1-1
clone_size: few

cdr3_aa: CASTSWTEAKVGSDYGYTF
cdr3_nt: TGCGCCAGCACTTCGTGGACAGAGGCAAAGGTTGGATCAGACTATGGCTACACCTTC
v_call: TRBV5-1
d_call: NA
j_call: TRBJ1-2
clone_size: many

cdr3_aa: CSWRGIGYRVPREQYF
cdr3_nt: TGCAGTTGGAGGGGGATTGGGTACAGGGTTCCGAGGGAGCAGTACTTC
v_call: TRBV20-1
d_call: NA
j_call: TRBJ2-7
clone_size: NA

cdr3_aa: CASSLRDSREGQYF
cdr3_nt: TGCGCCAGCAGCCTACGGGACAGCAGAGAGGGGCAGTACTTC
v_call: TRBV5-1
d_call: TRBD1
j_call: TRBJ2-7
clone_size: many

cdr3_aa: CASSLLQGKGTEAFF
cdr3_nt: TGTGCCAGCAGCTTATTGCAGGGTAAGGGCACTGAAGCTTTCTTT
v_call: TRBV7-2
d_call: NA
j_call: TRBJ1-1
clone_size: NA

cdr3_aa: CASSPDHNQPQNF
cdr3_nt: TGCGCCAGCAGCCCCGATCACAATCAGCCCCAGAATTTT
v_call: TRBV5-1
d_call: NA
j_call: TRBJ1-5
clone_size: few

cdr3_aa: CAISEGPMTTDTQYF
cdr3_nt: TGTGCCATCAGTGAGGGACCGATGACCACAGATACGCAGTATTTT
v_call: TRBV10-3
d_call: NA
j_call: TRBJ2-3
clone_size: NA

cdr3_aa: CASSWRGVLEDTQYF
cdr3_nt: TGTGCCAGCAGTTGGAGAGGTGTTCTAGAGGATACGCAGTATTTT
v_call: TRBV6-5
d_call: NA
j_call: TRBJ2-3
clone_size: many

cdr3_aa: CSARDRGAGNIQYF
cdr3_nt: TGCAGTGCTAGAGATCGCGGTGCAGGGAACATTCAGTACTTC
v_call: TRBV20-1
d_call: NA
j_call: TRBJ2-4
clone_size: many

cdr3_aa: CASSTGQFTGELFF
cdr3_nt: TGTGCCAGCAGTACGGGACAGTTTACCGGGGAGCTGTTTTTT
v_call: TRBV12-3/TRBV12-4
d_call: TRBD1
j_call: TRBJ2-2
clone_size: NA

cdr3_aa: CASKGGSGGNQPQNF
cdr3_nt: TGTGCCAGCAAGGGAGGGTCCGGGGGCAATCAGCCCCAGAATTTT
v_call: TRBV6-5
d_call: NA
j_call: TRBJ1-5
clone_size: many

cdr3_aa: CASSQLGGAADTQYF
cdr3_nt: TGTGCCAGCAGTCAACTAGGGGGAGCGGCAGATACGCAGTATTTT
v_call: TRBV6-6
d_call: NA
j_call: TRBJ2-3
clone_size: many

cdr3_aa: CSVEDRNRPRQGGRMNTEAFF
cdr3_nt: TGCAGCGTTGAAGATCGAAACCGACCTCGACAGGGGGGAAGGATGAACACTGAAGCTTTCTTT
v_call: TRBV29-1
d_call: TRBD1
j_call: TRBJ1-1
clone_size: many

cdr3_aa: CSARGDASGSPRPNEQFF
cdr3_nt: TGCAGTGCAAGAGGGGATGCTAGCGGGAGTCCGCGACCCAATGAGCAGTTCTTC
v_call: TRBV20-1
d_call: TRBD2
j_call: TRBJ2-1
clone_size: many

cdr3_aa: CASSLRMQGHTGELFF
cdr3_nt: TGTGCCAGCAGCTTGAGGATGCAGGGTCACACCGGGGAGCTGTTTTTT
v_call: TRBV7-6
d_call: NA
j_call: TRBJ2-2
clone_size: many

cdr3_aa: CSAREGRGSGNGYTF
cdr3_nt: TGCAGTGCTAGGGAGGGGCGGGGGTCCGGGAATGGCTACACCTTC
v_call: TRBV20-1
d_call: NA
j_call: TRBJ1-2
clone_size: many

cdr3_aa: CASSLRLAGGPGEQYF
cdr3_nt: TGTGCCAGCAGTTTACGACTAGCGGGAGGGCCGGGCGAGCAGTACTTC
v_call: TRBV28
d_call: TRBD2
j_call: TRBJ2-7
clone_size: many

cdr3_aa: CATSTRSSGGAGRSQETQYF
cdr3_nt: TGTGCCACCAGTACCCGGTCTAGCGGGGGGGCGGGTCGAAGCCAAGAGACCCAGTACTTC
v_call: TRBV15
d_call: TRBD2
j_call: TRBJ2-5
clone_size: many

cdr3_aa: CATSVYSQGKNEQFF
cdr3_nt: TGTGCCACCAGTGTGTATAGCCAGGGGAAGAATGAGCAGTTCTTC
v_call: TRBV24-1
d_call: NA
j_call: TRBJ2-1
clone_size: many

cdr3_aa: CATSRTAYEQYF
cdr3_nt: TGTGCCACCAGCCGTACAGCATACGAGCAGTACTTC
v_call: TRBV15
d_call: NA
j_call: TRBJ2-7
clone_size: many

cdr3_aa: CASSLVRSYEQYF
cdr3_nt: TGTGCCAGCAGCTTAGTCAGATCCTACGAGCAGTACTTC
v_call: TRBV11-2
d_call: NA
j_call: TRBJ2-7
clone_size: many

cdr3_aa: CASSLTGTGREKLFF
cdr3_nt: TGTGCCAGCAGTTTAACCGGGACAGGGCGAGAAAAACTGTTTTTT
v_call: TRBV27
d_call: TRBD1
j_call: TRBJ1-4
clone_size: many

cdr3_aa: CATSRAPGTGVGEQFF
cdr3_nt: TGTGCCACCAGCAGAGCACCCGGGACAGGGGTGGGTGAGCAGTTCTTC
v_call: TRBV15
d_call: TRBD1
j_call: TRBJ2-1
clone_size: many

cdr3_aa: CASSLDSTNEKLFF
cdr3_nt: TGTGCCAGCAGCTTAGACTCAACTAATGAAAAACTGTTTTTT
v_call: TRBV7-8
d_call: NA
j_call: TRBJ1-4
clone_size: many

cdr3_aa: CASSERQGRYNEQFF
cdr3_nt: TGTGCCAGCAGTGAAAGGCAGGGGAGGTACAATGAGCAGTTCTTC
v_call: TRBV2
d_call: NA
j_call: TRBJ2-1
clone_size: many

cdr3_aa: CASSLAATSTDTQYF
cdr3_nt: TGCGCCAGCAGCTTGGCCGCTACTAGCACAGATACGCAGTATTTT
v_call: TRBV5-1
d_call: NA
j_call: TRBJ2-3
clone_size: many

cdr3_aa: CASSYSVDNNSPKRRLVRYF
cdr3_nt: TGTGCCAGCAGTTACTCGGTAGACAACAACAGCCCTAAGAGAAGATTAGTACGGTATTTT
v_call: TRBV6-2/TRBV6-3
d_call: NA
j_call: TRBJ2-3
clone_size: many

cdr3_aa: CASRPGTGINQPQNF
cdr3_nt: TGCGCCAGCAGACCCGGGACAGGGATCAATCAGCCCCAGAATTTT
v_call: TRBV5-1
d_call: TRBD1
j_call: TRBJ1-5
clone_size: few

cdr3_aa: CASSLVGGAYEQYF
cdr3_nt: TGTGCCAGCAGCTTAGTAGGGGGGGCCTACGAGCAGTACTTC
v_call: TRBV13
d_call: NA
j_call: TRBJ2-7
clone_size: NA

cdr3_aa: CASERGVRTGELFF
cdr3_nt: TGTGCCAGCGAGCGGGGGGTTCGCACCGGGGAGCTGTTTTTT
v_call: TRBV18
d_call: TRBD2
j_call: TRBJ2-2
clone_size: NA

cdr3_aa: CSAPGTVAEKLFF
cdr3_nt: TGCAGTGCCCCCGGGACGGTGGCCGAAAAACTGTTTTTT
v_call: TRBV20-1
d_call: NA
j_call: TRBJ1-4
clone_size: many

cdr3_aa: CASSPDYTGELFF
cdr3_nt: TGTGCCAGCAGCCCCGACTACACCGGGGAGCTGTTTTTT
v_call: TRBV12-3/TRBV12-4
d_call: NA
j_call: TRBJ2-2
clone_size: many

cdr3_aa: CASSSGLAGVVDTQYF
cdr3_nt: TGTGCCAGCAGTTCGGGACTAGCGGGAGTTGTCGATACGCAGTATTTT
v_call: TRBV12-3/TRBV12-4
d_call: TRBD2
j_call: TRBJ2-3
clone_size: many

cdr3_aa: CASRQASTDTQYF
cdr3_nt: TGTGCCAGCCGGCAAGCTAGCACAGATACGCAGTATTTT
v_call: TRBV27
d_call: NA
j_call: TRBJ2-3
clone_size: many

cdr3_aa: CASSPGQGTTEAFF
cdr3_nt: TGCGCCAGCAGCCCGGGACAGGGGACCACTGAAGCTTTCTTT
v_call: TRBV5-1
d_call: TRBD1
j_call: TRBJ1-1
clone_size: many

cdr3_aa: CASTGLGTEAFF
cdr3_nt: TGTGCCAGCACAGGGTTGGGCACTGAAGCTTTCTTT
v_call: TRBV7-9
d_call: NA
j_call: TRBJ1-1
clone_size: many